Listed here are 24 T cell receptor beta chains from one sample, sequenced in a study of blood T cell repertoires in COVID-19. Clones were read by immunoSEQ multiplex PCR, and TCRdb kept only the in-frame ones, dropping some. The data show some 370,000 clones, more than 70% seen once. Sequencing was performed on peripheral blood. Source of these receptors: a man between 40 and 49 years old with acute or convalescent COVID-19.

The V gene is TRBV29-1, the J gene TRBJ1-4; D is unresolved. This CDR3 is 13 amino acids long. The V gene lost 1 base and the J gene lost 8 bases, with 11 bases spanning the gap. Germline CDR1 is SQVTM and CDR2 is ANQGSEA. The CDR3 DNA follows: TGCAGCGTTGAAGGCCAGGATCGGGAAAAACTGTTTTTT. It translates to CSVEGQDREKLFF.

The V call is TRBV7-9, the J call TRBJ1-2, with 7 bases aligning to TRBD1. The CDR3 runs to 14 residues. J was trimmed by 8 bases and V by 3 bases; bases with no gene match: 9. Germline assignment: CDR1 SEHNR and CDR2 FQNEAQ (reference sequence). The CDR3 coding sequence is TGTGCCAGCAGCTTGCTGACAGGGTTATTGGGCTACACCTTC. Translating it yields CASSLLTGLLGYTF. Full variable domain (missing parts from reference TRBV7-9 and TRBJ1-2): DTGVSQNPRHKITKRGQNVTFRCDPISEHNRLYWYRQTLGQGPEFLTYFQNEAQLEKSRLLSDRFSAERPKGSFSTLEIQRTEQGDSAMYLCASSLLTGLLGYTFGSGTRLTVV.

In regard to this clone: An end of the junction differs from the germline gene, which may be a read error. CDR3 DNA sequence: TGTGCCAGCAGGGGGCTAGCGGGAGGGCCGGCCTTC. Protein product: CASRGLAGGPAF. The chain combines TRBV12-3 or TRBV12-4 with TRBJ2-7, with 12 bases matching TRBD2. This CDR3 is built from 12 residues.

This clone was counted a single time. The chain uses TRBV28 and TRBJ1-1; TRBD1 is a possible D gene (5 bases). In germline, CDR1 is MDHEN, CDR2 SYDVKM. CDR3 size: 15 residues. The germline V and J ends were trimmed by 5 bases and 3 bases, with 16 bases remaining between them. DNA for the CDR3: TGTGCCAGCAGTCCCCCCGGGGGTTGGTACACTGAAGCTTTCTTT. Amino acid sequence: CASSPPGGWYTEAFF.

The chain combines TRBV4-1 with TRBJ2-7; 14 bases fit TRBD2. The CDR3 runs to 22 residues. Per germline, CDR1 MGHRA and CDR2 YSYEKL. V shed 1 base, J shed 0 bases, and the junction held 17 bases outside the gene matches. The CDR3 here is CASSQAHGGMGLAGVSSYEQYF. The CDR3 nucleotides read TGCGCCAGCAGCCAAGCTCATGGGGGTATGGGACTAGCGGGAGTAAGCTCCTACGAGCAGTACTTC.

This rearrangement joins TRBV19 to TRBJ1-6, with unresolved D. Germline V lookup: CDR1 LNHDA, CDR2 SQIVND (reference sequence). This CDR3 is built from 14 residues. V was cut by 8 bases and J by 7 bases, with 15 bases left in between. The CDR3 sequence is CASALEGGNSPLHF. In nucleotides, the CDR3 is TGTGCCAGTGCCCTTGAGGGAGGGAATTCACCCCTCCACTTT.

The J gene is TRBJ1-2, the V gene TRBV5-1, with 9 bases matching TRBD1. In germline, CDR1 is SGHRS, CDR2 YFSETQ. The trim removed 0 bases at V and 3 bases at J, leaving 0 bases unmatched. The CDR3 loop spans 14 amino acids. The CDR3 coding sequence is TGCGCCAGCAGCTTGGGGGACAGGGACTATGGCTACACCTTC. This codes for CASSLGDRDYGYTF.

V and J are TRBV3-1 (or the pseudogene TRBV3-2) and TRBJ1-3; D possibly corresponds to TRBD1 (5 bases). The CDR3 runs 20 residues. V shed 4 bases and J shed 0 bases, with 25 bases lying between them. Looked up from germline, CDR1 is LGHDT and CDR2 is YNNKEL (reference sequence). CDR3 nucleotides: TGTGCCAGCAGCCGGACCGGGGTCGGGACTTATCCTAGCTCTGGAAACACCATATATTTT. Protein: CASSRTGVGTYPSSGNTIYF.

The chain combines TRBV4-1 with TRBJ2-5; possibly TRBD1 for D (5 bases). The CDR3 has 14 amino acids. Germline V gene data show CDR1 as MGHRA and CDR2 as YSYEKL. Trimming stripped 4 bases from V and 8 bases from J, with 17 bases between. In DNA form, the CDR3 reads TGCGCCAGCAGCCCATCGGTCAGGGAATCAACCCAGTACTTC. It is translated as CASSPSVRESTQYF.

The rearrangement uses TRBV4-1 and TRBJ2-1; 8 bases fit TRBD2. With V trimmed by 0 bases and J by 3 bases, 4 bases remained unmatched. The germline gives CDR1 MGHRA, CDR2 YSYEKL. The CDR3 is made up of 16 amino acids. The CDR3 nucleotides read TGCGCCAGCAGCCAAGAGCGGGGGGAGGGCTACAATGAGCAGTTCTTC. Its protein is CASSQERGEGYNEQFF.

This clone has just one count. As DNA, the CDR3 is TGTGCCAGCAGCCGGGACAGAGCTAATTCACCCCTCCACTTT. Translation: CASSRDRANSPLHF. The chain recombines TRBV7-8 with TRBJ1-6; 7 bases line up with TRBD1. Trimming cost V 5 bases and J 6 bases; bases outside gene matches: 4. Germline assignment: CDR1 SGHVS and CDR2 FQNEAQ. CDR3 length equals 14 residues.

The J gene is TRBJ2-7, the V gene TRBV3-1 (or the pseudogene TRBV3-2); 14 nucleotides line up with TRBD2. The CDR3 has 16 amino acids. Germline V gene lookup returns CDR1 LGHDT and CDR2 YNNKEL (reference sequence). J was trimmed by 3 bases and V by 5 bases; bases with no gene match: 6. CDR3 amino acids: CASSAGTSGSFYEQYF. CDR3 sequence (DNA): TGTGCCAGCAGCGCCGGGACTAGCGGGAGTTTCTACGAGCAGTACTTC.

The V and J genes are TRBV21-1 and TRBJ2-5; TRBD1, the D gene given by the table, was not confirmed from the DNA. TRBV21-1 has pseudogene status. This CDR3 is built from 15 residues. The DNA of the CDR3 is TGTGCCAGCAGCCCCGGGACAGGGAACCAAGAGACCCAGTACTTC. Its translation is CASSPGTGNQETQYF.

The rearrangement joins TRBV19 to TRBJ1-1; D gene unclear. The CDR3 contains 12 residues. CDR1 is LNHDA and CDR2 is SQIVND in the germline V gene (reference sequence). V was pared by 6 bases and J by 5 bases, with 10 bases between. CDR3 nucleotide sequence: TGTGCCAGTAGCCCCGGGTGGACTGAAGCTTTCTTT. It translates to CASSPGWTEAFF.

This chain links TRBV19 with TRBJ2-2; perhaps TRBD1 as D (5 bases). V was cut by 0 bases and J by 9 bases, with 8 bases left in between. CDR1 and CDR2 (germline): LNHDA, SQIVND (reference sequence). The CDR3 consists of 13 residues. This CDR3 is CASSIDQGRELFF. Here the CDR3 DNA reads TGTGCCAGTAGTATAGATCAGGGCCGGGAGCTGTTTTTT.

The rearrangement links TRBV10-3 to TRBJ2-2; maybe TRBD2 (5 bases). Between the trimmed V and J ends, which lost 10 bases and 8 bases, there was a span of 14 bases. The CDR3 consists of 12 residues. Germline V CDR1 and CDR2: ENHRY, SYGVKD. CDR3 sequence (DNA): TGTGCCACCGAGGGAGACGGAGGGGAGCTGTTTTTT. Amino acid sequence: CATEGDGGELFF.

The V and J genes are TRBV5-1 and TRBJ2-7; 8 nucleotides agree with TRBD2. The CDR3 covers 14 residues. Germline loops: CDR1 SGHRS, CDR2 YFSETQ. V lost 5 bases to trimming and J lost 3 bases; unmatched junction nucleotides: 7. The CDR3 DNA is TGCGCCAGCAGTCCCAGCGGGGGACTCTACGAGCAGTACTTC. Protein sequence: CASSPSGGLYEQYF.

This clone was detected only once. The chain uses TRBV19 and TRBJ1-1, with 10 bases identical to TRBD1. CDR1 is LNHDA, CDR2 SQIVND, per germline (reference sequence). The CDR3 contains 19 residues. V shed 5 bases and J 5 bases; nucleotides not matched to a gene: 20. The chain's CDR3 is CASSQPWGTGDGVGTEAFF. CDR3 in DNA: TGTGCCAGTAGTCAACCATGGGGGACAGGGGATGGAGTGGGGACTGAAGCTTTCTTT.

V usage is TRBV28 and J usage is TRBJ2-1, with TRBD1 matching 9 bases. Trimming cost V 5 bases and J 5 bases; bases outside gene matches: 7. In germline, CDR1 is MDHEN, CDR2 SYDVKM. The CDR3 is 15 residues long. This CDR3 is CASSERTGADNEQFF. The DNA for the CDR3 is TGTGCCAGCAGTGAACGGACAGGGGCGGACAATGAGCAGTTCTTC.

The chain carries TRBV10-3 and TRBJ2-2; 9 bases are shared with TRBD2. Losses at the gene ends were 0 bases for V and 5 bases for J; bases not matched to a gene: 1. The CDR3 is made up of 15 amino acids. CDR1 is ENHRY and CDR2 is SYGVKD in the germline V gene. The CDR3 DNA reads TGTGCCATCAGTGAGTCTAGCGGGGGAACCGGGGAGCTGTTTTTT. Translating gives CAISESSGGTGELFF.

The V call is TRBV5-6, the J call TRBJ2-1; 8 positions agree with TRBD2. Germline lookup yields CDR1 SGHDT and CDR2 YYEEEE. The CDR3 is made up of 12 amino acids. J gave up 14 bases and V 1 base, and 5 bases lay outside the gene matches. CDR3 nucleotides: TGTGCCAGCAGCTTGACCGGGACTAGTGAGTTCTTC. Its protein is CASSLTGTSEFF.

The chain links TRBV2 to TRBJ2-1; D perhaps matches TRBD1 (6 bases). The germline CDR1 and CDR2 sequences are SNHLY and FYNNEI. CDR3 length: 14 amino acids. V was pared by 7 bases and J by 4 bases, with 14 bases between. The CDR3 DNA reads as TGTGCCAGCAAAACGGGGACACGTTACAATGAGCAGTTCTTC. Its translation: CASKTGTRYNEQFF.

This chain uses TRBV6-2 or TRBV6-3 with TRBJ2-2; unclear D gene. This CDR3 contains 15 residues. The V end lost 0 bases, the J end lost 4 bases, and 9 bases lay between the germline ends. The V gene's germline CDR1 is MNHEY and CDR2 SVGEGT. This CDR3 is CASSYSLPGTGELFF. CDR3 sequence (DNA): TGTGCCAGCAGTTACTCCCTTCCGGGCACCGGGGAGCTGTTTTTT.

The genes are TRBV6-5 and TRBJ1-2; 9 bases line up with TRBD1. V shed 6 bases and J 3 bases; nucleotides not matched to a gene: 5. Germline CDR1 reads MNHEY; CDR2 reads SVGAGI. This CDR3 contains 14 residues. The CDR3 protein is CASRFGQGYYGYTF. The DNA for the CDR3 is TGTGCCAGCAGATTTGGACAGGGGTACTATGGCTACACCTTC.